Sequencing of this T cell receptor (beta chain) was carried out in a study of identical twins. Whole-study results and caveats: Beta out-of-frame sequences showed weaker excess sharing between twins. Memory repertoires lacked the insertion deficit that abundant cord blood beta clonotypes showed. A partial confounding effect on zero-insertion analyses could come from invariant MAIT and iNKT cells. Conclusions rested on cross-sectional statistics rather than following the same donors.

Trimming removed 5 bases from V and 4 bases from J, with 13 bases in between. This CDR3 is 14 amino acids long. Germline V gene lookup returns CDR1 SEHNR and CDR2 FQNEAQ (reference sequence). A single record per CDR3 protein comes from TCRdb applying MiXCR to the 5' RACE reads. The table records over 200,000 distinct CDR3 sequences, around a tenth of them present only once. This clonotype showed up just a few times. Its cognate antigen is unknown. The J gene is TRBJ2-3, the V gene TRBV7-9, with a weak D call TRBD2 (5 bases). Material for sequencing was memory (CD45RO+) T cells sorted from blood. The TCR sequence derives from a woman aged 18-35 years in good health. The CDR3 is CASSQDLGADTQYF. CDR3 sequence (DNA): TGTGCCAGCAGCCAAGACCTGGGAGCAGATACGCAGTATTTT.